This T cell receptor (beta chain) was sequenced for a study of tissue T cells after allogeneic stem cell transplantation. The length of the CDR3 is 16 residues. V was pared by 3 bases and J by 6 bases, with 19 bases between. Germline CDR1 SGHNT, CDR2 YYREEE (reference sequence). Using immunoSEQ multiplex PCR, the repertoire was profiled, and TCRdb retains in-frame clones only, with some absent. The sample has nearly 10,000 clones; over 50% are singletons. The chain carries TRBV5-4 and TRBJ2-1; the D is unclear. Material: tissue from the stomach, obtained at autopsy. This TCR derives from a male donor aged 60 or over with lung cancer. Here the CDR3 DNA reads TGTGCCAGCAGCTCCCCCGTTATAGGCCCCGGCAATGAGCAGTTCTTC. Protein sequence: CASSSPVIGPGNEQFF. Based on the CDR3 plus reference TRBV5-4 and TRBJ2-1, the full variable domain is ETGVTQSPTHLIKTRGQQVTLRCSSQSGHNTVSWYQQALGQGPQFIFQYYREEENGRGNFPPRFSGLQFPNYSSELNVNALELDDSALYLCASSSPVIGPGNEQFFGPGTRLTVL.